This T cell receptor beta chain was sequenced during a study of T-cell memory formation after mild COVID-19. Study information: Across donors, TCR clusters were largely donor specific.

Germline assignment: CDR1 SGHKS and CDR2 YYEKEE (reference sequence). V shed 0 bases and J shed 5 bases, with 14 bases lying between them. CDR3 size: 15 residues. From the 5' RACE reads, TCRdb called clonotypes with MiXCR, one entry per CDR3 protein. The sample has a few hundred thousand distinct CDR3 sequences, 20% to 25% seen once; the top ten hold roughly a fifth. V gene TRBV5-5 combines with J gene TRBJ1-1, with no clear D. The sequencing sample was made of PBMCs or a T cell subset sorted from them (not recorded which). The sequence was obtained from a man aged 18 to 30 who had mild COVID-19 (a few samples of this study predate the infection). Cell type and time point are not known. CDR3 coding DNA: TGTGCCAGCAGCTTGGCCGTGCTAGGAGGGACTGAAGCTTTCTTT. The encoded protein is CASSLAVLGGTEAFF.